The TCR beta chain under discussion was sequenced for a study of T cell repertoires in cytomegalovirus infection. The wider study: Public TCR beta signature analysis indicated the presence of both CMV infection and matching HLA type.

This clonotype was seen ten or more times. Its antigen is unknown. Germline V gene sequence: CDR1 SGHVS, CDR2 FQNEAQ. The CDR3 runs to 14 residues. From the reads, TCRdb called clonotypes with MiXCR, one entry per CDR3 protein. The sample lists about 770,000 distinct CDR3 sequences; almost 30% were seen once. Findings and caveats of the study: Cumulative frequency (of public TCR beta family members) identified carriers of CMV plus the relevant HLA. Clonotypes of TCR beta that were HLA-C-restricted and CMV-specific dominated the ex vivo response.

The receptor comes from a human donor in good health (CMV status not recorded). Some clones in this sample may be carry-over from other donors' samples. The chain combines TRBV7-8 with TRBJ2-7, with TRBD2 matching over 7 bases. The material sequenced was cultured CD8+ T cells from PBMCs, taken from culture after CMV antigen stimulation. The CDR3 loop is CATLRGGSAYEQYF. In nucleotides, the CDR3 is TGTGCAACCTTGAGGGGAGGGTCTGCCTACGAGCAGTACTTC.